This TCR beta chain is drawn from a study of blood T cell repertoires in COVID-19 (dated by TCRdb to the early 2020s). Regarding the complete study: Samples covering the acute and convalescent phases of COVID-19 were provided by collaborators in the United States, Italy and Spain. Where available, HLA class I and class II types were obtained from metadata supplied by the sample provider rather than from assay-based typing. The repertoires were released in a freely available public database intended as a resource for research on the immune response to SARS-CoV-2. Subjects who had been exposed to COVID-19, were actively infected with it, or had recovered from it provided the deeply sampled blood TCRbeta repertoires that made up the dataset. The prospective study material was composed of cDNA or gDNA derived from T cells, B-cell-depleted T cells, or PBMCs. Samples were obtained from the ongoing ImmuneRACE study (first 160 participants) and from about 1,300 subjects provided by 6 global collaborators. A de-identified subject ID, COVID-19 status, age in years and sex were almost always included in the sample metadata. Overall results and qualifications from the work: The quantity of clinical and demographic metadata differed by source and by participant and was supplied without curation.

TCRbeta CDR3 regions were amplified from genomic DNA using the immunoSEQ Assay, a bias-controlled multiplex PCR. As for the original processing: Within the assay, amplification of reference gene primers was used to estimate how many nucleated cells each sample contained. To quantify the absolute abundance of each unique TCRbeta CDR3 rearrangement, sequence reads were collapsed and filtered. For each sample, productive Simpson clonality was calculated by taking the square root of Simpson's diversity index across productive rearrangements. TCRdb stores this immuneACCESS table with in-frame sequences only. Part of the clones is absent; in the studies checked, under half of the shortfall reflects unresolved V genes, and no reason is known for the rest. That table gives V, J and clone size, and the DNA gave D and trimming. The sample table shows just over 300,000 clones, and about nine tenths are seen once. Roughly 4.5% of the sample is held by the ten biggest clonotypes.

Details on this clone: The clone's antigen remains unknown. Base-call qualities are not available, and no considerably larger clone is one nucleotide away.

Participants in the prospective study were aged roughly 18 to 89 years, lived in approximately 26 United States geographic areas, and enrolled through a virtual design. In the prospective study, participants were assigned to cohorts based on the clinical history participants reported in a screening survey and a study questionnaire. Recovered participants in ImmuneRACE Cohort 3 were defined by two consecutive negative NP/OP PCR tests, clearance by a healthcare professional, or resolution of symptoms. In the prospective study, whole blood, serum and a nasopharyngeal or oropharyngeal swab were collected from each participant by mobile phlebotomists. Prospective study participants could optionally give additional blood draws and questionnaires over an approximately two-month period. Prospective study blood samples were shipped either frozen or at room temperature before DNA extraction. The CDR3, cysteine through phenylalanine, is 13 amino acids long. The retained sequence is limited to the CDR3, 39 bases, with the frame set at the first base. Trimming accounts for 0 bases at V and 4 bases at J, while the number of junction bases matched to no gene is 2. Looking up the germline V gene (reference sequence) yields CDR1 GTSNPN and CDR2 SVGIG.

The TCR comes from a man aged 30 to 45 who had recovered from COVID-19. The specimen was PBMCs or T cells enriched from blood (not recorded which). The V and J segments used are TRBV30 and TRBJ2-5, and 7 junction bases match TRBD1. The bases read TGTGCCTGGAGTGTACCAGGGGGAGAGACCCAGTACTTC. Translated, it reads CAWSVPGGETQYF.